The entry that follows covers one T cell receptor beta chain sequence. No antigen is known for it. Within one base of it there is no much larger clone, and no base qualities were kept. The V end gives up 4 bases and the J end 6 bases, leaving 8 bases in the junction not matched to a gene. As encoded in the germline V gene, CDR1 is LGHNA while CDR2 is YSLEER. Reading from cysteine to valine, the CDR3 counts 14 amino acids. CDR3 DNA only is kept here, 42 bases in frame from base 1. This entry is derived from a study of T-cell memory formation after mild COVID-19 (TCRdb year 2021). Turning to the overall study: TCR sequence clusters from the two donors were found to be largely donor specific. The cohort comprised two young, previously healthy adult volunteers, one female and one male. In a couple of donors, T-cell clones that expanded and contracted after mild COVID-19 were tracked by sequencing TCRalpha and TCRbeta repertoires over time.

Sequenced on an Illumina NovaSeq 6000. TCRalpha and TCRbeta cDNA libraries were constructed by 5'RACE with constant-segment primers, with sample barcodes and unique molecular identifiers being introduced. Trizol reagent was used to extract RNA from every sample. Library amplification was performed in two PCR steps, and a second sample barcode and Illumina TruSeq adapters were introduced in the second step. Sequencing of the libraries was done on an Illumina NovaSeq, producing 2 x 150 bp paired-end reads. The original methods were these. The reads were demultiplexed and collapsed into UMI-guided consensus sequences using migec v1.2.7. Using mixcr v2.1.11, UMI consensuses were aligned to TRA and TRB V and J templates and then assembled into clonotypes. Clonotypes were classified as expanded or contracted when called significant by both edgeR and NoisET, with noise models trained on biological replicates. For edgeR calls, the cutoffs were a false discovery rate-adjusted p below 0.01 and a log2 fold-change threshold of 1. As an exploratory analysis of dynamics, PCA with hierarchical clustering was applied to max-normalized trajectories of the 1000 most abundant clonotypes. Each responding clone was given a CD4 or CD8 phenotype based on the CD4+ and CD8+ repertoires, which had been sequenced separately. The public reads were reprocessed in TCRdb via fastp at Q25 and MiXCR, keeping in-frame beta chains. CDR3 protein duplicates are merged, each entry listing the most common genes and DNA. Clone size and V and J calls follow TCRdb, not the original study. The sample contains about 350,000 distinct CDR3 sequences, roughly 15% of them found a single time. Approximately 22% of the sample rests with the top ten.

Ficoll-Paque density gradient centrifugation was the method used to isolate PBMCs. What the work shows at the level of the full study, not this receptor alone: Contracting CD4+ clones turned up mainly in the CM and EM memory subsets, whereas EMRA was where CD8+ clones were enriched. SARS-CoV-2 specificity of the second-wave clones peaking on day 37 was not confirmed. Balanced CD4/CD8 phenotypes were observed for clones contracting from day 15 to 85, whereas a bias towards CD4+ was observed for a second wave of clones expanding from day 15 to 37. Some responding clones were detected in pre-infection memory, suggesting pre-existing cross-reactive memory T cells joined the SARS-CoV-2 response. The study included only a couple of mild cases, and larger cohorts that include severe cases with pre-infection samples were judged to be necessary.

The clonotype was recovered from a young man who had mild COVID-19 (a few samples of this study predate the infection). The sample titles of this study are shuffled in the database, so cell type and time point are left out; the donor was told from shared clones. Recombination linked TRBV4-3 to TRBJ2-7, and TRBD1 matches 8 of the central bases. The specimen sequenced was PBMCs or a T cell subset sorted from them (not recorded which). CDR3 loop: CASSRRRGQSEQYV. The nucleotides read TGCGCCAGCAGCCGGCGCAGGGGGCAGTCCGAGCAGTACGTC.